The subject of this entry is one T cell receptor beta chain. Its antigen remains unknown. Time point: pre-sensitization, week 0. Treatment defined: therapeutic diphenylcyclopropenone sensitization with weekly scalp DPC. The data stem from a study of human T cells and chemical hapten exposure. Regarding the study as a whole: It was expanded TCRs that formed significantly more large CDR3 similarity clusters than controls did. Following DPC sensitization, TCRs present above 1 in 1000 frequency showed no change.

Authors' processing steps: Per-sample TCR counts ranged from about 20,000 to 750,000, median about 100,000. One entry per CDR3 protein results from TCRdb running MiXCR on the RACE reads. TCRdb assigned the V and J calls; the authors' analysis was not used. The sample gives roughly 100,000 distinct CDR3 sequences, about 12% of which show up once; 1.6% is in the top ten. The sequence was obtained from a woman aged 45-60 years with alopecia areata. Some clones in this sample may be carry-over from other donors' samples. The specimen was whole blood, collected in connection with sensitization to the hapten diphenylcyclopropenone (DPC).

The CDR3 sequence: CASSSYRQGGGYTF. CDR3 nucleotides: TGTGCCAGCAGTTCTTACCGACAGGGTGGTGGCTACACCTTC. This chain uses TRBV12-3 or TRBV12-4 with TRBJ1-2, with TRBD1 matching over 7 bases. The CDR3 covers 14 residues. The junction had 9 bases not matched to a gene; V was cut back by 4 bases and J by 7 bases.